The clone carrying this T cell receptor (beta chain) was seen once. Its specificity is unknown. Germline values: CDR1 MGHRA, CDR2 YSYEKL. The CDR3 has 17 residues. The V segment lost 1 base and the J segment 0 bases; nucleotides outside the gene matches: 8. Sequenced by immunoSEQ multiplex PCR; TCRdb stores in-frame clones only, minus some. The sample consists of about 17,000 clones, 70% to 85% of them appearing once. This sample was taken from a study of OX40 agonist ivuxolimab in advanced cancers. Study context: Three patients showed partial responses: one hepatocellular carcinoma and two cutaneous melanoma cases.

Study-wide findings and caveats: By week 6 at 0.1 to 3.0 mg/kg, blood CD4+ and CD8+ T cells had expanded clonally. Some nonresponders also had low normalized T-cell clonal expansion.

Sequencing was performed on CD4+ or CD8+ T cells sorted from blood, taken in a trial of the OX40 agonist ivuxolimab. The receptor was isolated from an adult with an advanced solid tumor such as melanoma, head and neck, liver or kidney cancer. The chain uses TRBV4-1 and TRBJ1-2; 7 positions match TRBD1. The CDR3 bases are TGCGCCAGCAGCCAAGTTTTGACAGGGAGTTCTAACTATGGCTACACCTTC. Its translation is CASSQVLTGSSNYGYTF.